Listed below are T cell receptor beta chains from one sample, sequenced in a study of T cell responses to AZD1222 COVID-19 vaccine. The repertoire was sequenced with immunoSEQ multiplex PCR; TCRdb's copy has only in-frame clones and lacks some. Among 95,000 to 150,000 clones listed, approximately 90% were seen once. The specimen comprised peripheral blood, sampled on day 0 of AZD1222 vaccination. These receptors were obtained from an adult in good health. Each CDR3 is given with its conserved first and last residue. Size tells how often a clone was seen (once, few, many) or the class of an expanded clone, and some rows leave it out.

CDR3 protein: CASSIVAGETQYF
V gene: TRBV19
clone size: -
J gene: TRBJ2-5

CDR3 protein: CASRIDPQGTNTEAFF
V gene: TRBV19
clone size: -
J gene: TRBJ1-1

CDR3 protein: CASSQVSPSGRGGEQFF
V gene: TRBV4-3
clone size: -
J gene: TRBJ2-1

CDR3 protein: CASSLGLKNYGYTF
V gene: TRBV5-6
clone size: -
J gene: TRBJ1-2

CDR3 protein: CASRDSATNEKLFF
V gene: TRBV28
clone size: -
J gene: TRBJ1-4

CDR3 protein: CASSVTPDPDTEAFF
V gene: TRBV9
clone size: once
J gene: TRBJ1-1

CDR3 protein: CASSHPAGGYGNTIYF
V gene: TRBV3-1/TRBV3-2
clone size: -
J gene: TRBJ1-3

CDR3 protein: CASSQDRNRANYGYTF
V gene: TRBV14
clone size: -
J gene: TRBJ1-2

CDR3 protein: CASSIAWEIEAFF
V gene: TRBV7-8
clone size: -
J gene: TRBJ1-1

CDR3 protein: CATSRASFSGNTIYF
V gene: TRBV15
clone size: -
J gene: TRBJ1-3

CDR3 protein: CASSQTYRDRGQGANVLTF
V gene: TRBV4-2
clone size: once
J gene: TRBJ2-6

CDR3 protein: CATSEPGIAGGRLFF
V gene: TRBV24-1
clone size: -
J gene: TRBJ2-2

CDR3 protein: CSVEDRASYEQYF
V gene: TRBV29-1
clone size: -
J gene: TRBJ2-7

CDR3 protein: CASSYGGSNQPQHF
V gene: TRBV6-2/TRBV6-3
clone size: -
J gene: TRBJ1-5

CDR3 protein: CATSDYREGYTF
V gene: TRBV24-1
clone size: -
J gene: TRBJ1-2

CDR3 protein: CAWTGAGNSPLHF
V gene: TRBV30
clone size: -
J gene: TRBJ1-6

CDR3 protein: CASSDPWTQEGPDTQYF
V gene: TRBV6-1
clone size: -
J gene: TRBJ2-3

CDR3 protein: CASSPGQGAFSYNSPLHF
V gene: TRBV5-1
clone size: once
J gene: TRBJ1-6

CDR3 protein: CASSPARRGGAQYF
V gene: TRBV5-1
clone size: -
J gene: TRBJ2-3

CDR3 protein: CASSGTTGSYNEQFF
V gene: TRBV11-2
clone size: -
J gene: TRBJ2-1

CDR3 protein: CASSQVPDNSPLHF
V gene: TRBV3-1/TRBV3-2
clone size: -
J gene: TRBJ1-6

CDR3 protein: CAISEAGEDEAFF
V gene: TRBV10-3
clone size: -
J gene: TRBJ1-1

CDR3 protein: CASSPFWAEQETQYF
V gene: TRBV19
clone size: -
J gene: TRBJ2-5

CDR3 protein: CASSLGGNRYNEQFF
V gene: TRBV7-3
clone size: -
J gene: TRBJ2-1

CDR3 protein: CASSYPQGGDYGYTF
V gene: TRBV6-2/TRBV6-3
clone size: -
J gene: TRBJ1-2

CDR3 protein: CASSLAVGGPADTQYF
V gene: TRBV5-1
clone size: -
J gene: TRBJ2-3

CDR3 protein: CASSEGQGVFGTDTQYF
V gene: TRBV6-1
clone size: -
J gene: TRBJ2-3

CDR3 protein: CASSIGQGVEKLFF
V gene: TRBV19
clone size: -
J gene: TRBJ1-4

CDR3 protein: CASSSPSTWGYTGELFF
V gene: TRBV5-6
clone size: -
J gene: TRBJ2-2

CDR3 protein: CASSRTPDNSPLHF
V gene: TRBV3-1/TRBV3-2
clone size: -
J gene: TRBJ1-6

CDR3 protein: CASRMASSYNEQFF
V gene: TRBV19
clone size: -
J gene: TRBJ2-1

CDR3 protein: CASRAGTRVANEKLFF
V gene: TRBV2
clone size: -
J gene: TRBJ1-4

CDR3 protein: CASSVGVGGGYTF
V gene: TRBV5-6
clone size: -
J gene: TRBJ1-2

CDR3 protein: CASSSGSLASGNEQFF
V gene: TRBV5-1
clone size: -
J gene: TRBJ2-1

CDR3 protein: CASRIRNQPQHF
V gene: TRBV2
clone size: -
J gene: TRBJ1-5

CDR3 protein: CASSSKPGPRYGYTF
V gene: TRBV7-3
clone size: -
J gene: TRBJ1-2

CDR3 protein: CASSVQQGTNEQFF
V gene: TRBV7-9
clone size: -
J gene: TRBJ2-1

CDR3 protein: CASSQGGEDQPQHF
V gene: TRBV3-1/TRBV3-2
clone size: -
J gene: TRBJ1-5

CDR3 protein: CAWSDDRYNEKLFF
V gene: TRBV30
clone size: -
J gene: TRBJ1-4

CDR3 protein: CASSRGPGWTEAFF
V gene: TRBV18
clone size: -
J gene: TRBJ1-1

CDR3 protein: CASSLVGGRTEAFF
V gene: TRBV7-9
clone size: -
J gene: TRBJ1-1

CDR3 protein: CASSYWDRVTEAFF
V gene: TRBV6-5
clone size: once
J gene: TRBJ1-1

CDR3 protein: CASSLGTLGYTF
V gene: TRBV13
clone size: -
J gene: TRBJ1-2

CDR3 protein: CASSYGQGQSVTEAFF
V gene: TRBV6-2/TRBV6-3
clone size: -
J gene: TRBJ1-1

CDR3 protein: CASSGSLNQPQHF
V gene: TRBV19
clone size: -
J gene: TRBJ1-5

CDR3 protein: CATSDKGEGVYGYTF
V gene: TRBV24-1
clone size: -
J gene: TRBJ1-2

CDR3 protein: CASSFGVNQPQHF
V gene: TRBV12-3/TRBV12-4
clone size: -
J gene: TRBJ1-5

CDR3 protein: CASSHFNEQFF
V gene: TRBV10-2
clone size: -
J gene: TRBJ2-1